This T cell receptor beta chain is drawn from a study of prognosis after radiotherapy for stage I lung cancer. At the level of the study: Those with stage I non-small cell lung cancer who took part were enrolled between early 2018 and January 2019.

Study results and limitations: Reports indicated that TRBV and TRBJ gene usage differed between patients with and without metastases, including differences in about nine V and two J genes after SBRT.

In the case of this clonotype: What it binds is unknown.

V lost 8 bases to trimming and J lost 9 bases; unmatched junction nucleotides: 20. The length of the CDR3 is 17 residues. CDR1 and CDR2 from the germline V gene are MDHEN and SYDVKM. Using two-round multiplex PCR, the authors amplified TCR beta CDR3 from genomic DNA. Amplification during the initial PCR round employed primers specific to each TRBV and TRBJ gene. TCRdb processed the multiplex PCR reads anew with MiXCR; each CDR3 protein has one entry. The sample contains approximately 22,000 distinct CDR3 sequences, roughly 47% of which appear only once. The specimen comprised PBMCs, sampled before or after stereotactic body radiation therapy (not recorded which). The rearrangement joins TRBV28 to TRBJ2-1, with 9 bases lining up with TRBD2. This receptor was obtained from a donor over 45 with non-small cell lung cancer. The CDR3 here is CASRGTSWRPLVGEQFF. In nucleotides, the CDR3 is TGTGCCAGCCGAGGGACTAGCTGGAGGCCCCTAGTAGGTGAGCAGTTCTTC.